The clone carrying this TCR beta chain showed up many times. The antigen remains undetermined. The data originate from a study of early T cells in non-severe SARS-CoV-2 infection. Looking at the study overall: It was bulk RNA from unsorted whole blood that was sequenced, and the chains were unpaired. Study-wide results and caveats: A preference for anti-spike CD8 responses marked VDJdb matching, which missed private and CD4 specificities.

This CDR3 is built from 11 residues. CDR1 MDHEN and CDR2 SYDVKM come from the germline V gene. V was clipped by 6 bases and J by 7 bases, with 10 bases between them. Each single cDNA molecule received a unique molecular identifier. Using its own MiXCR run on the 5' RACE reads, TCRdb lists one record per CDR3 protein. The sample lists roughly 100,000 distinct CDR3 sequences, roughly 14% occurring once. Sequencing was performed on whole blood. The V call is TRBV28, the J call TRBJ2-7; D may be TRBD2 (6 bases). This TCR came from an adult who was a healthcare worker with PCR-confirmed SARS-CoV-2 infection or an uninfected control (not recorded which). The CDR3 bases are TGTGCCAGCAGGGAGGCGGGGGAGCAGTACTTC. Translating it yields CASREAGEQYF. Together with reference TRBV28 and TRBJ2-7, the CDR3 gives the full variable domain: DVKVTQSSRYLVKRTGEKVFLECVQDMDHENMFWYRQDPGLGLRLIYFSYDVKMKEKGDIPEGYSVSREKKERFSLILESASTNQTSMYLCASREAGEQYFGPGTRLTVT.